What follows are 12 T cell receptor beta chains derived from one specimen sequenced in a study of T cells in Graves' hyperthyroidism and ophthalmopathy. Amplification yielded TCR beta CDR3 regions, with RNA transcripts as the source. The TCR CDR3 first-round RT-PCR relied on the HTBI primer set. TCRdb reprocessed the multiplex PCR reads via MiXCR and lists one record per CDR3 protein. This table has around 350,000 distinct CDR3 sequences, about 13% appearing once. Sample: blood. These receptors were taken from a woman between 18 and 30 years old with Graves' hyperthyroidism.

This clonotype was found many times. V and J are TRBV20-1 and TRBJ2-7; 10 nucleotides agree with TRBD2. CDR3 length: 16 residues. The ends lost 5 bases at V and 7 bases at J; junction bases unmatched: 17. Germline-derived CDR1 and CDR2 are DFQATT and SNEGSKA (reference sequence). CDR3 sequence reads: CSAPPSPSGRAVEQYF. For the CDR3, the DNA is TGCAGTGCTCCTCCGTCCCCTAGCGGGAGAGCTGTGGAGCAGTACTTC.

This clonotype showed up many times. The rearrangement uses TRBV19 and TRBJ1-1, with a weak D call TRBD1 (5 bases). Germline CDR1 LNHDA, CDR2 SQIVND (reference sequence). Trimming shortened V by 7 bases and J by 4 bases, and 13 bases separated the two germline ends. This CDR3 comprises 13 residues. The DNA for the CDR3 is TGTGCCAGTACCTCGGGGGAGCGCACTGAAGCTTTCTTT. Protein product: CASTSGERTEAFF.

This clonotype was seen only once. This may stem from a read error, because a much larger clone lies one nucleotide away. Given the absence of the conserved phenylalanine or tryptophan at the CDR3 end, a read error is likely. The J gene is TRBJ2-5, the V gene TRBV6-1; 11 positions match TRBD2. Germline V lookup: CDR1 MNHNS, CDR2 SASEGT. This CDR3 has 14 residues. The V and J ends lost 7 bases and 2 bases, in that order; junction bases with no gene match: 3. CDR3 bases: TGTGCCAGCAAACTAGCGGGGGCACAAGAGACCCAGTACTCC. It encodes CASKLAGAQETQYS.

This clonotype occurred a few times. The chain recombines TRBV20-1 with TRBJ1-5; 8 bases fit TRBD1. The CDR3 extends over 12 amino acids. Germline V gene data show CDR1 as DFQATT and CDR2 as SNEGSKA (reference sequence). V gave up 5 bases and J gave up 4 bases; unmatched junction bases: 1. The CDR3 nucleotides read TGCAGTGCTTACAGGGGGAATCAGCCCCAGCATTTT. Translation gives CSAYRGNQPQHF.

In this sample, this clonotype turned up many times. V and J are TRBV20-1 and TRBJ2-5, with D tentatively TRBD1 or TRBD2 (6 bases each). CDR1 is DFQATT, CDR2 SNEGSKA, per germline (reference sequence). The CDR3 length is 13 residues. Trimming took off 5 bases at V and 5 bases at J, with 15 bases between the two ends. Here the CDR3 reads CSAYYRAGETQYF. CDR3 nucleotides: TGCAGTGCTTACTACAGGGCGGGGGAGACCCAGTACTTC.

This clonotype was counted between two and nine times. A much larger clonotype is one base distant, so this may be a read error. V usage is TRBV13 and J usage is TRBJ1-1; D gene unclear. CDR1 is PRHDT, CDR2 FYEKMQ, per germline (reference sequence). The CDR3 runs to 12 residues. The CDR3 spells CAGSLSGTEAFF. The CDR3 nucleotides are TGTGCCGGCAGCTTAAGCGGCACTGAAGCTTTCTTT. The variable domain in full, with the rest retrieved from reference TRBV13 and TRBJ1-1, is AAGVIQSPRHLIKEKRETATLKCYPIPRHDTVYWYQQGPGQDPQFLISFYEKMQSDKGSIPDRFSAQQFSDYHSELNMSSLELGDSALYFCAGSLSGTEAFFGQGTRLTVV.

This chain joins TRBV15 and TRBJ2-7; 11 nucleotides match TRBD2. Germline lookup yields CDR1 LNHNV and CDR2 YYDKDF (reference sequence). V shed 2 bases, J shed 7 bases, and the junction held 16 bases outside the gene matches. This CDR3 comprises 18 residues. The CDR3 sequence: CATSRLPDTSGGPGEQYF. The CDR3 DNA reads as TGTGCCACCAGCAGATTGCCCGATACTAGCGGGGGCCCGGGGGAGCAGTACTTC.

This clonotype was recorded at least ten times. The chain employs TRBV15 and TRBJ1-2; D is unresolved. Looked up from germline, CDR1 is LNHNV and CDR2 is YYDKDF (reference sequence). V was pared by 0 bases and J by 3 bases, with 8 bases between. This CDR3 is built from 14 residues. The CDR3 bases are TGTGCCACCAGCAGAGATCAGACGGACTATGGCTACACCTTC. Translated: CATSRDQTDYGYTF.

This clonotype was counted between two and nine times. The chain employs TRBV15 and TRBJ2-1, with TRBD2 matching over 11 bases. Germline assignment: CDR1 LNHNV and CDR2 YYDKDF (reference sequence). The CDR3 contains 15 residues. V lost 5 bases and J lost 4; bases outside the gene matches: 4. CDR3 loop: CATSPGTSGYNEQFF. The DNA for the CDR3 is TGTGCCACCAGCCCCGGGACTAGCGGATACAATGAGCAGTTCTTC. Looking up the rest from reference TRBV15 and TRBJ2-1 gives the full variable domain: DAMVIQNPRYQVTQFGKPVTLSCSQTLNHNVMYWYQQKSSQAPKLLFHYYDKDFNNEADTPDNFQSRRPNTSFCFLDIRSPGLGDTAMYLCATSPGTSGYNEQFFGPGTRLTVL.

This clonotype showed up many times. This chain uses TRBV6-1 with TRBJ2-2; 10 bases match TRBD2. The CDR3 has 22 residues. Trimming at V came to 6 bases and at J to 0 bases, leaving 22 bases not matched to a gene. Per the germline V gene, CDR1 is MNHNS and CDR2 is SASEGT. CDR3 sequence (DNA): TGTGCCAGCAGGCCTTTGAAGGACAGAACTAGCGGGATGTTCTCGAACACCGGGGAGCTGTTTTTT. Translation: CASRPLKDRTSGMFSNTGELFF.

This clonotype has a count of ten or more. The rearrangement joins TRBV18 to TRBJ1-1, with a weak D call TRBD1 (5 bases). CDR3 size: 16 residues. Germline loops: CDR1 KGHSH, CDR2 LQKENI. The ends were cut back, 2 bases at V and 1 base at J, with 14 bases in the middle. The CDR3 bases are TGTGCCAGCTCACCAGACAGACAGATCCCGAACACTGAAGCTTTCTTT. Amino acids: CASSPDRQIPNTEAFF.

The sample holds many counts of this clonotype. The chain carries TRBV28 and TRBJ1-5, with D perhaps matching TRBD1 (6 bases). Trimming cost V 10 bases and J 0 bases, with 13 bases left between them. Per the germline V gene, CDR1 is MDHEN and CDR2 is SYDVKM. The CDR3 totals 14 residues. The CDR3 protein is CATTRGYSNQPQHF. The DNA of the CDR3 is TGTGCCACAACCAGGGGATATAGCAATCAGCCCCAGCATTTT.